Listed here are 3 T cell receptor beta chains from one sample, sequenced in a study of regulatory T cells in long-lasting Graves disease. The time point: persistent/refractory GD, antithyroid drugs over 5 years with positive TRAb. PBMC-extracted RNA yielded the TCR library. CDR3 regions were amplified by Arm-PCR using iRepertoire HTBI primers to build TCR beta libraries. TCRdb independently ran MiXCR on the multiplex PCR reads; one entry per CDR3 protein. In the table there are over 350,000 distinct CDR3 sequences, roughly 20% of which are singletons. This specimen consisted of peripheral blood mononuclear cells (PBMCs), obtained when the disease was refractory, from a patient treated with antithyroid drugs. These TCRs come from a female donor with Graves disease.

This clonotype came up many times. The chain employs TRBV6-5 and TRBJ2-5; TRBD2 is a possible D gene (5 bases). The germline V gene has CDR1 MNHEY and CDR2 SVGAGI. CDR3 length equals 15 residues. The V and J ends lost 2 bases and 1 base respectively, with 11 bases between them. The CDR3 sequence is CASSYRGRSQETQYF. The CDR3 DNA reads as TGTGCCAGCAGTTACAGAGGGCGGTCCCAAGAGACCCAGTACTTC.

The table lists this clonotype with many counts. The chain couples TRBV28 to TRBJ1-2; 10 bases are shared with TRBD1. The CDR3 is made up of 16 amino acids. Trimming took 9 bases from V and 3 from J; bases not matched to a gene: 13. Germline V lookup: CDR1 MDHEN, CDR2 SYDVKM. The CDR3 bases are TGTGCCAGACCCAAGACAGGGGGCCCGCCCCACTATGGCTACACCTTC. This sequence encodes CARPKTGGPPHYGYTF.

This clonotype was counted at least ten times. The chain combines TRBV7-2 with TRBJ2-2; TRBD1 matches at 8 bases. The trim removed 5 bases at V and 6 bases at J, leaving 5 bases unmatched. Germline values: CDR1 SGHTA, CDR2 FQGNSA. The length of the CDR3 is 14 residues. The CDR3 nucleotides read TGTGCCAGCAGCACCCGGACAGGGCCCGGGGAGCTGTTTTTT. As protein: CASSTRTGPGELFF.